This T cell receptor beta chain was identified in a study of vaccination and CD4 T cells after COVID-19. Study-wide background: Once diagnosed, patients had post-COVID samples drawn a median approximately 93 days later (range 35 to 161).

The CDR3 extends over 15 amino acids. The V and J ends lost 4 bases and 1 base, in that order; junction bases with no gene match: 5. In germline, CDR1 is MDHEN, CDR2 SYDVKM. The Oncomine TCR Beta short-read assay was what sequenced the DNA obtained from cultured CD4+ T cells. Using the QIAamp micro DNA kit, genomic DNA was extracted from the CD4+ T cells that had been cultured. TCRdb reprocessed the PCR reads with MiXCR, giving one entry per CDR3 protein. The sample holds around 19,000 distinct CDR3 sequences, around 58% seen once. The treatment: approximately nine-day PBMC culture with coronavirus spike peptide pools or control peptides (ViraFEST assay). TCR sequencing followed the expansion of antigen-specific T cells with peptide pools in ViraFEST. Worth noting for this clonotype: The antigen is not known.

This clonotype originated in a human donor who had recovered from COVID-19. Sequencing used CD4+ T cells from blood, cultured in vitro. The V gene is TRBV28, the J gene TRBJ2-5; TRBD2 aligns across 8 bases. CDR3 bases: TGTGCCAGCAGTTCTAGCGGGCAGCTCCAAGAGACCCAGTACTTC. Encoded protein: CASSSSGQLQETQYF.